The present T cell receptor beta chain was sequenced within a study of blood T cell repertoires in COVID-19. For the study at large: The study drew acute and convalescent COVID-19 samples from the United States, Italy and Spain. The cDNA or gDNA used as material had been derived from T cells, B-cell-depleted T cells, or PBMCs.

V was shortened by 7 bases and J by 8 bases, with 14 bases between the two germline ends. Germline assignment: CDR1 DFQATT and CDR2 SNEGSKA (reference sequence). This CDR3 region has 12 residues. In the original analysis: Amplification of reference gene primers provided the estimated nucleated cell counts. TCRdb keeps only in-frame clones here, not all; method: immunoSEQ multiplex PCR. V and J calls and clone size come straight from that table; D and trimming were deduced from the DNA. The data show about 160,000 clones, around 92% seen once. The chain carries TRBV20-1 and TRBJ1-4; D gene uncertain. Source material: peripheral blood. This TCR came from a man aged 60-69 years with acute or convalescent COVID-19. The CDR3 region has the DNA TGCAGTGTGAGTGATAGGAGCGAAAAACTGTTTTTT. Translation: CSVSDRSEKLFF.